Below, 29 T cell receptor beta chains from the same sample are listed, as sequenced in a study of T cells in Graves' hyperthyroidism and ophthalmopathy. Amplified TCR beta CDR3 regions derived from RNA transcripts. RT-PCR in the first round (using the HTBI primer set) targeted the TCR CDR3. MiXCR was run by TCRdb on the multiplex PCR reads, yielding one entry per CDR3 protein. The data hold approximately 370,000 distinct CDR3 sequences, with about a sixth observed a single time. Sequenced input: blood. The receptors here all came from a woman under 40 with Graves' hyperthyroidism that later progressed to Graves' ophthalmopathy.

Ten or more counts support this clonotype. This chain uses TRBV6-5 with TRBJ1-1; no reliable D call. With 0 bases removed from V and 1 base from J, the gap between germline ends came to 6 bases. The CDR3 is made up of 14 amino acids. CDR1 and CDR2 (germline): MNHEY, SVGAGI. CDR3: CASSYSHRNTEAFF. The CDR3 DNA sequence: TGTGCCAGCAGTTACTCGCATAGGAACACTGAAGCTTTCTTT.

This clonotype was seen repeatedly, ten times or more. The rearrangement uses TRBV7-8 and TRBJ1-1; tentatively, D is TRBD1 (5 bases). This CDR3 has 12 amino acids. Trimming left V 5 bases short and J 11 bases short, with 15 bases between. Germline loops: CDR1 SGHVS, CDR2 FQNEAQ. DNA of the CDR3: TGTGCCAGCAGCCAATCCGGGGGTCGGGCTTTCTTT. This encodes CASSQSGGRAFF.

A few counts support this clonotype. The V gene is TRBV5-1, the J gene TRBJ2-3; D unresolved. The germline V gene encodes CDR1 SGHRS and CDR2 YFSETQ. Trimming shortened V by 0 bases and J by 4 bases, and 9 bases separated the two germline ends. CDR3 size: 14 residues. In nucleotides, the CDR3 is TGCGCCAGCAGCTTGGCCATCCAGGCAGATACGCAGTATTTT. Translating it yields CASSLAIQADTQYF.

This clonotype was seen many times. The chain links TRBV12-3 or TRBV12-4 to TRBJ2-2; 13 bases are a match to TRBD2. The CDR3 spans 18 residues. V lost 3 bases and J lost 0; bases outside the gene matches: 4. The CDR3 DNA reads TGTGCCAGCAGTTTCATACTAGCGGGGGGGACGAACACCGGGGAGCTGTTTTTT. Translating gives CASSFILAGGTNTGELFF.

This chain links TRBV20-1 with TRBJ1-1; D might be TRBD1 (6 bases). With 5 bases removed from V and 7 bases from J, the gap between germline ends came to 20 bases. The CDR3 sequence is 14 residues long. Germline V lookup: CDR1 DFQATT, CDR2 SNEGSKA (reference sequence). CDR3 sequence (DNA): TGCAGTGCTCCCAGCCCCAGGGGCGAGGATGAAGCTTTCTTT. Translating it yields CSAPSPRGEDEAFF.

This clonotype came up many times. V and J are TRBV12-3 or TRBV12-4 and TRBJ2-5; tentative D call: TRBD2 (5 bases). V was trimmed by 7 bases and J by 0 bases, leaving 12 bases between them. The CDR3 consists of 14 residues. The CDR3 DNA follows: TGTGCCAGCAACCCCGGGGTCAACCAAGAGACCCAGTACTTC. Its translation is CASNPGVNQETQYF.

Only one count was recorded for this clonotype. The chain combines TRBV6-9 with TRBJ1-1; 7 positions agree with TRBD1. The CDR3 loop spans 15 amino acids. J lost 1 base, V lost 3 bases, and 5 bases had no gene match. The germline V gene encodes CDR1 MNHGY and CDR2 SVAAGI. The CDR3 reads CASSYVTGRNTEAFF. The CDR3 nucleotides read TGTGCCAGCAGTTACGTGACAGGGCGGAACACTGAAGCTTTCTTT.

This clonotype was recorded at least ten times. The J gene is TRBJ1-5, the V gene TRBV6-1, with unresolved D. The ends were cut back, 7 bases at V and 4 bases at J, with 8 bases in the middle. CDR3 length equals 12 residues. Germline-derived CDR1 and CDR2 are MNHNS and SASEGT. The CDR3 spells CASKGTNQPQHF. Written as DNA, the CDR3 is TGTGCCAGCAAGGGCACTAATCAGCCCCAGCATTTT.

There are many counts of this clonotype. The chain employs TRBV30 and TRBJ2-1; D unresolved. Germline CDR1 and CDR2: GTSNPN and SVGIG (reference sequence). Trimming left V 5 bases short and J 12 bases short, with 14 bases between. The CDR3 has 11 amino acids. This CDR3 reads CAWARDIGQFF. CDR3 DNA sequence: TGTGCCTGGGCCAGAGACATCGGGCAGTTCTTC.

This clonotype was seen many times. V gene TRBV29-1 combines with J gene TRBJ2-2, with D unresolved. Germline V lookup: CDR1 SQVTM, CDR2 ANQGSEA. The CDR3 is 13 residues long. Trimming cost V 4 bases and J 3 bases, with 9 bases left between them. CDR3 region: CSVVVDHTGELFF. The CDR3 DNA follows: TGCAGCGTTGTCGTGGACCACACCGGGGAGCTGTTTTTT.

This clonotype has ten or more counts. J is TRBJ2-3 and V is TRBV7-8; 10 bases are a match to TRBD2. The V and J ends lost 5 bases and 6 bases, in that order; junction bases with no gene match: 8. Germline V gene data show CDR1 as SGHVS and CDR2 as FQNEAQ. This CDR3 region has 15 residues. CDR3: CASSQAAGGSDTQYF. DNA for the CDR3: TGTGCCAGCAGCCAGGCAGCGGGAGGGAGCGATACGCAGTATTTT.

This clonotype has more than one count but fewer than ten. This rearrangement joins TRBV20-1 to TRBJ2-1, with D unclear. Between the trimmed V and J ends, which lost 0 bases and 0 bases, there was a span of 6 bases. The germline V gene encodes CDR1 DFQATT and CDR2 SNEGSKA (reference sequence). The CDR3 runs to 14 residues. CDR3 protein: CSARELISYNEQFF. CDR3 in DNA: TGCAGTGCTAGAGAGCTGATCTCCTACAATGAGCAGTTCTTC.

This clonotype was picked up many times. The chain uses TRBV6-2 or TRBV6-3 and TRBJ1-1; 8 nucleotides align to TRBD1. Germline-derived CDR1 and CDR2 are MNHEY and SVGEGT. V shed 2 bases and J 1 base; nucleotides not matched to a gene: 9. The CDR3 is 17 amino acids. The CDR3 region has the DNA TGTGCCAGCAGTTACCACCACAGGGGGACGCGGAACACTGAAGCTTTCTTT. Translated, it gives CASSYHHRGTRNTEAFF.

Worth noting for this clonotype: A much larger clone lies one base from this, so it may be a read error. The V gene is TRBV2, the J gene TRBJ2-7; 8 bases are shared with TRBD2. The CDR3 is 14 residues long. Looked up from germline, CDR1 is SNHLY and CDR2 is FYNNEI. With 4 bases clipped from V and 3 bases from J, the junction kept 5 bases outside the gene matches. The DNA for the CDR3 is TGTGCCAGCAGTGTTTGGACTAGCTTCTACGAGCAGTACTTC. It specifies CASSVWTSFYEQYF.

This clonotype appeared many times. This chain's CDR3 is CASSYRELNSPLHF. As DNA, the CDR3 is TGTGCCAGCAGCTACAGGGAGTTAAATTCACCCCTCCACTTT. The V and J genes are TRBV13 and TRBJ1-6; tentatively, D is TRBD1 (6 bases). In germline, CDR1 is PRHDT, CDR2 FYEKMQ (reference sequence). V lost 4 bases, J lost 7 bases, and 11 bases lay in between. This CDR3 comprises 14 residues.

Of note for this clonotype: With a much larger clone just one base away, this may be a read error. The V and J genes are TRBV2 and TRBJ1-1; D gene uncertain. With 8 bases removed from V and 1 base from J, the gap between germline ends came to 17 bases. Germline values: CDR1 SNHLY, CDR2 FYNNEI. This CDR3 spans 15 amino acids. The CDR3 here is CASGGVGQPNTEAFF. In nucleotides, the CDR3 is TGTGCCAGCGGTGGGGTGGGCCAGCCGAACACTGAAGCTTTCTTT.

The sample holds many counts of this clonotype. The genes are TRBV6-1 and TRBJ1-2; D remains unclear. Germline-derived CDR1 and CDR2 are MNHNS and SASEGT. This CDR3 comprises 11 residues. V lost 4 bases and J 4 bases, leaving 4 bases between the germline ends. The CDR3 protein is CASSVSYGYTF. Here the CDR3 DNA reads TGTGCCAGCAGTGTCAGCTATGGCTACACCTTC.

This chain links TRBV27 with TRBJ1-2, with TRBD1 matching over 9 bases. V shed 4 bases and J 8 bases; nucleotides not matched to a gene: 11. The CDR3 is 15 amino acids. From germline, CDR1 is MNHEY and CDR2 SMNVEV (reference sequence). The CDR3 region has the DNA TGTGCCAGCAGTTCCCCCGGGACAGGGTCTGGCGGCTACACCTTC. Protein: CASSSPGTGSGGYTF.

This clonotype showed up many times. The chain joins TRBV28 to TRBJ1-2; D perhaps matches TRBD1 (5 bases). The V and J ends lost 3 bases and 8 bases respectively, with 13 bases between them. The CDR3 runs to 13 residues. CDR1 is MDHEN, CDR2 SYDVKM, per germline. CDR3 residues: CASSFPGARGYTF. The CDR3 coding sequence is TGTGCCAGCAGTTTTCCTGGGGCGCGGGGCTACACCTTC.

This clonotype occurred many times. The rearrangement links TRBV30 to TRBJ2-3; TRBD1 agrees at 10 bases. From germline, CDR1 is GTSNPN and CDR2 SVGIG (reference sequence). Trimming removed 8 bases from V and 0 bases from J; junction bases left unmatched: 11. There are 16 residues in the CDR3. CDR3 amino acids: CAIDRGRLSSTDTQYF. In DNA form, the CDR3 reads TGTGCCATAGACAGGGGGCGTCTGTCAAGCACAGATACGCAGTATTTT.

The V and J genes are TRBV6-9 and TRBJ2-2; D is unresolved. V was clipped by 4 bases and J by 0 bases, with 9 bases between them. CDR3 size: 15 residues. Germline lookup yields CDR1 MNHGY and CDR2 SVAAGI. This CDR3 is CASSFRTPNTGELFF. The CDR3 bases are TGTGCCAGCAGTTTCCGGACCCCGAACACCGGGGAGCTGTTTTTT.

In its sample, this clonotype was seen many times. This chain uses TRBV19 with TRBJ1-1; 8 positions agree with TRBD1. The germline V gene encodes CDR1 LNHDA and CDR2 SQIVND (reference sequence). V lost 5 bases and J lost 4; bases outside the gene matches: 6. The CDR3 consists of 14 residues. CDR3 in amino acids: CASSPRTGGTEAFF. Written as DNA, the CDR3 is TGTGCCAGTAGTCCCCGAACAGGGGGCACTGAAGCTTTCTTT.

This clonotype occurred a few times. The CDR3 nucleotides read TGCAGCGTTGAAGATAACAGAGAGACCCAGTACTTC. It codes for CSVEDNRETQYF. The chain joins TRBV29-1 to TRBJ2-5; no definite D call. The CDR3 is 12 residues long. The V end was cut by 0 bases, the J end by 4 bases, with 6 bases between. CDR1 is SQVTM, CDR2 ANQGSEA, per germline.

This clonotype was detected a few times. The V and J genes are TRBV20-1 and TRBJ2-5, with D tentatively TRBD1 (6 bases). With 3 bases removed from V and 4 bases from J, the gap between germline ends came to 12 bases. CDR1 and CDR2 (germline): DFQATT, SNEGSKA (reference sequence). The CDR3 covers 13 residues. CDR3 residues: CSASRQAPETQYF. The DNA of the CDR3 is TGCAGTGCTAGCCGACAGGCCCCAGAGACCCAGTACTTC.

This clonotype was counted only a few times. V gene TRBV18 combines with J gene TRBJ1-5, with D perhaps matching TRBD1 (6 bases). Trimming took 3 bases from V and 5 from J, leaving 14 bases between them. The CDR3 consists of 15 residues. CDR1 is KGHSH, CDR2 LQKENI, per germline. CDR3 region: CASSPGAGGDQPQHF. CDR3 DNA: TGTGCCAGCTCACCGGGGGCAGGAGGCGATCAGCCCCAGCATTTT. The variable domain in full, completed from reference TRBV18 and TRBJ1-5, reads NAGVMQNPRHLVRRRGQEARLRCSPMKGHSHVYWYRQLPEEGLKFMVYLQKENIIDESGMPKERFSAEFPKEGPSILRIQQVVRGDSAAYFCASSPGAGGDQPQHFGDGTRLSIL.

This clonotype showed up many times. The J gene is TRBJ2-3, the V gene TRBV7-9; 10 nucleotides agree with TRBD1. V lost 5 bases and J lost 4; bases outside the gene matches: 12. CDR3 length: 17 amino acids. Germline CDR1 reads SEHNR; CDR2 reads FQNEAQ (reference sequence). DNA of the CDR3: TGTGCCAGCAGCCATCCGGGACAGGGGTTTCGGGCAGATACGCAGTATTTT. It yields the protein CASSHPGQGFRADTQYF.

The CDR3 bases are TGCGCCAGCAGTGAGATTGGGCGGAGCTCCTATAATTCACCCCTCCACTTT. It is translated as CASSEIGRSSYNSPLHF. V usage is TRBV10-2 and J usage is TRBJ1-6; D remains ambiguous. This CDR3 is 17 amino acids long. Germline V CDR1 and CDR2: WSHSY, SAAADI. V lost 2 bases and J 0 bases, leaving 11 bases between the germline ends.

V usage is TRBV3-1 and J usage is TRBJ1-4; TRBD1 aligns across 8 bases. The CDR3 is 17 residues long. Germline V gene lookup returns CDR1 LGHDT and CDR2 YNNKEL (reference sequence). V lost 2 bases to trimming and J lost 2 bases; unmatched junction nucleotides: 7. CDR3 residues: CASSQLSAGGTNEKLFF. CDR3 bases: TGTGCCAGCAGCCAATTATCGGCAGGGGGCACTAATGAAAAACTGTTTTTT.

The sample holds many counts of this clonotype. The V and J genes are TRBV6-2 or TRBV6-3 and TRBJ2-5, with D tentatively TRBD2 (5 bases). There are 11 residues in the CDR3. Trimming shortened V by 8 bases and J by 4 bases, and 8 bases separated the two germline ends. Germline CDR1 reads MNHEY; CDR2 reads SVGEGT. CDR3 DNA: TGTGCCAGCTACGCGGGAGAGACCCAGTACTTC. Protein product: CASYAGETQYF.